This T cell receptor (beta chain) emerged from a study of cytomegalovirus exposure and HLA in healthy donors. Findings of the study overall: Analyzed later, association rates of TCRs varied across HLA loci, with DRB1 most and HLA-C fewest. Specificity for CMV antigens was confirmed in vitro for a few of the CMV-associated chains.

Remarks on this clone: Its antigen is not known.

PCR was performed using 60 Vbeta and 13 Jbeta primers. Produced via immunoSEQ multiplex PCR; TCRdb's table is partial and in-frame only. The repertoire consists of roughly 130,000 clones, with over 80% occurring once and the leading ten covering over 1%. V lost 8 bases and J lost 2; bases outside the gene matches: 8. The germline gives CDR1 SGHTA, CDR2 FQGNSA. This CDR3 comprises 14 residues. The clonotype originates from a boy younger than 18 in good health and CMV-seronegative. The rearrangement links TRBV7-2 to TRBJ1-1; TRBD1 matches at 7 bases. Sequencing input: PBMCs. CDR3 amino acids: CASCKGAVNTEAFF. The DNA of the CDR3 is TGTGCCAGCTGCAAGGGGGCCGTTAACACTGAAGCTTTCTTT. The full variable domain, with the rest looked up from reference TRBV7-2 and TRBJ1-1, is GAGVSQSPSNKVTEKGKDVELRCDPISGHTALYWYRQSLGQGLEFLIYFQGNSAPDKSGLPSDRFSAERTGGSVSTLTIQRTQQEDSAVYLCASCKGAVNTEAFFGQGTRLTVV.